This TCR beta chain was captured in a study of T cell changes during pregnancy in multiple sclerosis (dated by TCRdb to the late 2010s). For context, the study as a whole: Changes in the T cell repertoire over the course of pregnancy were examined in this study in women with multiple sclerosis.

To note about this clone: The antigen it recognizes is unknown. No much larger clonotype is one base removed from it; base qualities were not supplied.

Library preparation employed the immunoSEQ multiplex PCR assay. TCRdb obtained this table from immuneACCESS and retained in-frame rearrangements with V and J assigned. These tables miss some clones; where compared with another copy, unresolved V genes account for less than half of the shortfall, and the remainder is unexplained. The sample profile shows roughly 68,000 clones; 92% of them were found once. The ten largest account for 1.3% of the sample. CDR1 SQVTM and CDR2 ANQGSEA were looked up in the germline V gene. V has 8 bases trimmed and J has 4 bases trimmed; junction bases matching no gene number 6. The cysteine opens and the phenylalanine closes a CDR3 of 13 amino acids. Only CDR3 DNA remains: 39 bases, in frame from the first base.

The sequencing here drew on peripheral blood, taken in the second trimester of pregnancy. The chain employs TRBV29-1 and TRBJ2-1; TRBD2 agrees with 9 junctional bases. The receptor was derived from a female donor in good health, enrolled as a control in a pregnancy study. The CDR3 sequence is CSFSGGLYNEQFF. The bases read TGCAGCTTTAGCGGGGGCCTGTACAATGAGCAGTTCTTC.